This T cell receptor (beta chain) was sequenced for a study of OX40 agonist ivuxolimab in advanced cancers. On the study more broadly: Every 2 weeks, patients received ivuxolimab intravenously, dosed at 0.01 to 10 mg/kg.

The CDR3 loop spans 15 amino acids. Trimming removed 6 bases from V and 9 bases from J, with 18 bases in between. Germline V lookup: CDR1 SEHNR, CDR2 FQNEAQ (reference sequence). Sequencing used immunoSEQ multiplex PCR; TCRdb keeps in-frame clones, though not all of them. The repertoire holds about 68,000 clones, with about 85% as singletons. The cohort excluded patients with autoimmune disease history or systemic immunosuppression. This clonotype originated in an adult with an advanced solid tumor such as melanoma, head and neck, liver or kidney cancer. This chain connects TRBV7-9 to TRBJ1-6, with a weak D call TRBD1 (6 bases). This sample comprised CD4+ or CD8+ T cells sorted from blood, obtained in a trial of the OX40 agonist ivuxolimab. For the CDR3, the DNA is TGTGCCAGCAGTCCCACGGGGGCGGGCGGTTCACCCCTCCACTTT. Amino acid sequence: CASSPTGAGGSPLHF.